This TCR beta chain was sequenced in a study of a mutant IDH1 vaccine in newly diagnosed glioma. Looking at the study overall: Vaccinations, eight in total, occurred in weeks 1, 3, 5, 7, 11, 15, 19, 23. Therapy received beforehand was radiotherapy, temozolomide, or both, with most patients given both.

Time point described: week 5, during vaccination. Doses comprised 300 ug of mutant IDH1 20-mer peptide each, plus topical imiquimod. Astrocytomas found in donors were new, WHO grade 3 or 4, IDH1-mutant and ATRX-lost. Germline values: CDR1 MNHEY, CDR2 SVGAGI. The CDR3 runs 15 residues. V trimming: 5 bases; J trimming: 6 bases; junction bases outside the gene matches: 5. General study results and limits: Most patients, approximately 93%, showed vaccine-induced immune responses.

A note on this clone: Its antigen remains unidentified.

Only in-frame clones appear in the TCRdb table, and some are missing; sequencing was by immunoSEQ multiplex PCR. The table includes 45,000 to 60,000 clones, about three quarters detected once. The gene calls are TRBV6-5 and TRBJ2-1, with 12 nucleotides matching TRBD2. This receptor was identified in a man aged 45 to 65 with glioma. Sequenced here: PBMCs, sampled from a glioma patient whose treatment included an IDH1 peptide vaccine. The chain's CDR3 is CASSLAGGPPNEQFF. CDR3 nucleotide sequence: TGTGCCAGCAGTCTAGCGGGGGGGCCTCCCAATGAGCAGTTCTTC.